This T cell receptor (beta chain) comes out of a study of cytotoxic CD8 clonotypes in ibrutinib-treated CLL (dated by TCRdb to about 2021). For the wider study: In this cohort, over 14 patients were treatment-naive and ten to eleven were relapsed/refractory, while under 18 had unmutated IGHV. On average, each sample yielded roughly 250,000 productive templates and about 100,000 productive rearrangements. Responses were partial in around 25 patients and complete in 2; after median around 66 months follow-up, roughly 14 stayed in remission and around 12 progressed. The response samples were drawn at a median of approximately twelve months into treatment, with a range of about 6 to 40 months. Cryopreserved peripheral blood mononuclear cells were obtained before treatment, at response, and at either sustained remission or disease progression. Of the 86 participants in the trial, about 26 had longitudinal samples available. The paper as a whole reports these results and caveats: Sampling times were not matched between patients in sustained remission and patients whose disease was progressing, and lymph node repertoires were not examined. An increase in clonality was observed at ibrutinib response, with clonality remaining stable during sustained remission and falling back toward baseline at progression. Public clonotypes were rare and either contracted or stayed stable during treatment, and the rise in clonality at ibrutinib response reflected the expansion of private clonotypes. Baseline clonality exceeded that of age-matched healthy donors and correlated strongly with circulating CD8+ T-cell counts.

Roughly 2 micrograms of genomic DNA were extracted from cryopreserved PBMCs for TCR beta library preparation. Longitudinal blood samples from CLL patients on ibrutinib monotherapy underwent high-throughput TCR beta sequencing. The patients were enrolled in a single-center, open-label phase 2 trial of ibrutinib monotherapy. The CDR3 contains 15 residues, cysteine and phenylalanine counted. Of the read, only the CDR3 DNA is kept; its 45 bases are in frame from base 1. Via the germline V gene (reference sequence), CDR1 is SGHNT and CDR2 YYREEE. Trimming removed 4 bases from V and 2 bases from J; the gene matches leave 8 bases unexplained. The goal of deep resolution MiSeq sequencing was a depth between 1 in 1 million and 1 in 200,000 T cells, and coverage averaged 10x per clonotype. The immunoSEQ hsTCRB Kit was used to generate the TCR beta libraries. The paper's processing steps were these. The data were analyzed with ImmunoSEQ Analyzer and ImmunoSEQ Data Assistant, and V, D and J gene assignments followed IMGT definitions. Clonality, which ranges from 0 to 1, was calculated as one minus the normalized Shannon entropy of productive rearrangement frequencies. Public clonotype analysis was restricted to overrepresented clonotypes comprising at least 0.05% of each patient's repertoire. Thirteen age-matched healthy donor repertoires from immuneACCESS were used as controls for clonality. TCRdb carries this immuneACCESS record with in-frame sequences only. Its versions omit some clonotypes, under half of them owing to an unresolved V gene in the studies checked, with the rest unexplained. D and trimming were read from the DNA, whereas the V and J calls and clone size are those reported in that table. Recorded for this sample are some 290,000 clones; about 80% of them occurred a single time. Of the sample, over 6.5% is held by the ten largest clones.

Remarks on this clone: Its antigen is still unknown. No much larger clone exists at a distance of one base, and base qualities are not known.

The material was PBMCs, obtained before ibrutinib treatment. The chain couples TRBV5-4 to TRBJ2-5; the central 7 bases match TRBD2. The source is a human donor with chronic lymphocytic leukemia. The CDR3 sequence is CASSDPGLLQETQYF. The sequence in DNA is TGTGCCAGCAGCGATCCGGGACTACTACAAGAGACCCAGTACTTC.